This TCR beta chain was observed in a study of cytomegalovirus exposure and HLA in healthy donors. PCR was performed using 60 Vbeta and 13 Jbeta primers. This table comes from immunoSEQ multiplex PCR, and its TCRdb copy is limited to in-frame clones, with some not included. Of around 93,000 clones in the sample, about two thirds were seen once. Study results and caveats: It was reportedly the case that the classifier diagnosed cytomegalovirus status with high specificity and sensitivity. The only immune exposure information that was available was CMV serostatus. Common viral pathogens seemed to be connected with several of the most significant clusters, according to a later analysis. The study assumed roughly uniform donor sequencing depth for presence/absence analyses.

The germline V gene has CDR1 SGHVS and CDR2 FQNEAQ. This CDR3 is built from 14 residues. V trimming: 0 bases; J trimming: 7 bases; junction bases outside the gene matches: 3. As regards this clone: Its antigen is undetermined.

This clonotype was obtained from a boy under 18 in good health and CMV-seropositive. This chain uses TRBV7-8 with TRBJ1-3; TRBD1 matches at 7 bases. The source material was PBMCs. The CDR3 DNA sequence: TGTGCCAGCAGCTTAGCGGGCAGGGGGAACACCATATATTTT. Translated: CASSLAGRGNTIYF.